These 2 T cell receptor beta chains came from one sample sequenced in a study of PD-1 blockade in classical Hodgkin lymphoma. Using immunoSEQ multiplex PCR, the repertoire was profiled, and TCRdb retains in-frame clones only, with some absent. The repertoire holds around 40,000 clones, 60% to 85% seen once, with approximately 10% in the top ten. Autologous stem cell transplantation was followed by relapse in every patient, and brentuximab vedotin exposure varied. The specimen comprised peripheral blood mononuclear cells (PBMCs), sampled at baseline. The origin of the receptors is a human donor with classical Hodgkin lymphoma.

The J gene is TRBJ2-1, the V gene TRBV12-5, with 16 positions matching TRBD2. After removal of 6 bases from V and 0 bases from J, the junction contained 5 bases not matched to a gene. Germline V gene lookup returns CDR1 LGHNT and CDR2 FRNRAP. CDR3 length: 18 amino acids. The CDR3 loop is CASGGGLAGGYSYNEQFF. CDR3 DNA: TGTGCTAGTGGGGGGGGACTAGCGGGAGGGTACTCCTACAATGAGCAGTTCTTC.

This chain joins TRBV28 and TRBJ1-2, with a tentative D call TRBD1 (5 bases). CDR1 is MDHEN, CDR2 SYDVKM, per germline. CDR3 length: 14 residues. V was cut by 8 bases and J by 0 bases, with 13 bases left in between. CDR3 sequence reads: CASFGTVTNYGYTF. Here the CDR3 DNA reads TGTGCCAGCTTTGGGACCGTGACTAACTATGGCTACACCTTC.